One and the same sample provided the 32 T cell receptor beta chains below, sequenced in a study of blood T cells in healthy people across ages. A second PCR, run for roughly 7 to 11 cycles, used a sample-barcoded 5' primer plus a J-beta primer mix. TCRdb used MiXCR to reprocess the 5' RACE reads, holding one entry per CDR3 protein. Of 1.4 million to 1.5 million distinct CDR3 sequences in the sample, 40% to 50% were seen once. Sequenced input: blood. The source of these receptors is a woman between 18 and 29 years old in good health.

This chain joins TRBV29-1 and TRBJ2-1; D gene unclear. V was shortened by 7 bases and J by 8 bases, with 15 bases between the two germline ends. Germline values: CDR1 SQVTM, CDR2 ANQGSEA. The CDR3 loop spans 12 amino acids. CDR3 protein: CSGRGAHDEQFF. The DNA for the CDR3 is TGCAGCGGAAGAGGAGCCCACGATGAGCAGTTCTTC.

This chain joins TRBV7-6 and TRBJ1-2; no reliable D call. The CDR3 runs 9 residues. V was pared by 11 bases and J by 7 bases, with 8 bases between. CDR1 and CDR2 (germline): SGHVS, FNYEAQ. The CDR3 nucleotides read TGTGCCCATAACGGTGGCTACACCTTC. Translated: CAHNGGYTF. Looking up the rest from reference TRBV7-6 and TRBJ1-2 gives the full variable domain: GAGVSQSPRYKVTKRGQDVALRCDPISGHVSLYWYRQALGQGPEFLTYFNYEAQQDKSGLPNDRFSAERPEGSISTLTIQRTEQRDSAMYRCAHNGGYTFGSGTRLTVV.

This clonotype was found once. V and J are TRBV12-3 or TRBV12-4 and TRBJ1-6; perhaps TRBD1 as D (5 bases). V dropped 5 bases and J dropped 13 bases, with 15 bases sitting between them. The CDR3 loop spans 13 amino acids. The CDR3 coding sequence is TGTGCCAGCAGTCGGGACCCTTTTTCTCCCCTCCACTTT. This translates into CASSRDPFSPLHF.

The CDR3 sequence is CASSLVGTENNQPQHF. CDR3 bases: TGTGCCAGCAGCCTCGTAGGGACAGAAAATAATCAGCCCCAGCATTTT. This chain links TRBV2 with TRBJ1-5; TRBD1 matches at 7 bases. V lost 6 bases, J lost 4 bases, and 12 bases stayed unmatched. Germline CDR1 and CDR2: SNHLY and FYNNEI. CDR3 length equals 16 residues.

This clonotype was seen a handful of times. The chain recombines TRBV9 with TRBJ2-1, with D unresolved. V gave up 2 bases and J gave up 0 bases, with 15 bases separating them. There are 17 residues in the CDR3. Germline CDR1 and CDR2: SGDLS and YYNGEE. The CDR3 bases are TGTGCCAGCAGCGTGCCCTCCGACCTAAGCTCCTACAATGAGCAGTTCTTC. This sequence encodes CASSVPSDLSSYNEQFF.

The CDR3 here is CASSLGTTYNEQYF. The CDR3 DNA reads as TGTGCCAGCAGTTTGGGGACAACCTACAATGAGCAGTACTTC. The chain links TRBV27 to TRBJ2-4; tentative D call: TRBD1 (6 bases). Trimming pared 3 bases from V and 13 bases from J, leaving 19 bases between. Germline CDR1 reads MNHEY; CDR2 reads SMNVEV (reference sequence). The CDR3 runs 14 residues.

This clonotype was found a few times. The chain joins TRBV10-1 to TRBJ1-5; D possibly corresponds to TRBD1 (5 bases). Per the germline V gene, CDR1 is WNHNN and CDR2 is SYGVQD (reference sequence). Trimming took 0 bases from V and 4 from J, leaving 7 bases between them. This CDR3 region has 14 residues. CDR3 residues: CASSESRENQPQHF. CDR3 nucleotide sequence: TGCGCCAGCAGTGAGTCCAGGGAAAATCAGCCCCAGCATTTT.

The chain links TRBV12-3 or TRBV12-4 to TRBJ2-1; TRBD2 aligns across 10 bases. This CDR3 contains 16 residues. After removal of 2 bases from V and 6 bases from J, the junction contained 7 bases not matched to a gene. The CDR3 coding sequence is TGTGCCAGCAGTTTACGATGGCTAGCGGGGGCCAATGAGCAGTTCTTC. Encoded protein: CASSLRWLAGANEQFF.

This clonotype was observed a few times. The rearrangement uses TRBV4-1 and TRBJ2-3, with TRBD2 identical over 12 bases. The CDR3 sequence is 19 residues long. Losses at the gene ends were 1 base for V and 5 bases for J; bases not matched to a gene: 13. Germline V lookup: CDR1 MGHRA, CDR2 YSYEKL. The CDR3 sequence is CASSQGGIGTSGQRDTQYF. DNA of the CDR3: TGCGCCAGCAGCCAAGGGGGGATTGGGACTAGCGGGCAACGAGATACGCAGTATTTT.

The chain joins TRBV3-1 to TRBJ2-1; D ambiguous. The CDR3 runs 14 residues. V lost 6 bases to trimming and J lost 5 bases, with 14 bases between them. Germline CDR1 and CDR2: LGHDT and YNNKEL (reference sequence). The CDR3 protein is CASRSKASNNEQFF. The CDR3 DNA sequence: TGTGCCAGCAGGTCAAAAGCGAGCAACAATGAGCAGTTCTTC.

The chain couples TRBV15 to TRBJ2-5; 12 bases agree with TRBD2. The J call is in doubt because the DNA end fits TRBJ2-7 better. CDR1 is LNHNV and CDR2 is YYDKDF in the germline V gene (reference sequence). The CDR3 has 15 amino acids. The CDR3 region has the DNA TGTGCCACCAGCCCGACTAGCGGGAGTGGAAACGAGCAGTACTTC. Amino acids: CATSPTSGSGNEQYF.

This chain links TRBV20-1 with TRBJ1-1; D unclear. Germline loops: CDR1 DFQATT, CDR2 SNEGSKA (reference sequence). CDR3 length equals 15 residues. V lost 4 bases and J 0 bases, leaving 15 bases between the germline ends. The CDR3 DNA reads TGCAGTGCTATAGAGTGGGGAATCATGAACACTGAAGCTTTCTTT. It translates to CSAIEWGIMNTEAFF.

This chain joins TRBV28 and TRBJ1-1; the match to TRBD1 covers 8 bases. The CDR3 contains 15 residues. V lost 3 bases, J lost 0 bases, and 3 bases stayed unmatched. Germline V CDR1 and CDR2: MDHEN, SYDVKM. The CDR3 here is CASSLTGDMNTEAFF. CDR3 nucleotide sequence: TGTGCCAGCAGTTTGACAGGGGACATGAACACTGAAGCTTTCTTT. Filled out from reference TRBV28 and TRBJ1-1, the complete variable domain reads DVKVTQSSRYLVKRTGEKVFLECVQDMDHENMFWYRQDPGLGLRLIYFSYDVKMKEKGDIPEGYSVSREKKERFSLILESASTNQTSMYLCASSLTGDMNTEAFFGQGTRLTVV.

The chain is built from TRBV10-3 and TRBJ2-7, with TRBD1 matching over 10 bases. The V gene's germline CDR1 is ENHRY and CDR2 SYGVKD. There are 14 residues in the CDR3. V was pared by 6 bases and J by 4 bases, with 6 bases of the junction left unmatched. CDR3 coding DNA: TGTGCCATCAGCGAGATGGGACAGGGGTACGAGCAGTACTTC. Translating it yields CAISEMGQGYEQYF.

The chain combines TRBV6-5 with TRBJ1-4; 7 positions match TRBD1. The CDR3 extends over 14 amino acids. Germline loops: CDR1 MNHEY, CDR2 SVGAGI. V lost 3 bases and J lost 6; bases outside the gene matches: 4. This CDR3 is CASSYRGGDEKLFF. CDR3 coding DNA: TGTGCCAGCAGTTATCGAGGGGGCGATGAAAAACTGTTTTTT.

Here the CDR3 DNA reads TGCAGCGTTTACAGGGATGGCACCGGGGAGCTGTTTTTT. As protein: CSVYRDGTGELFF. This chain links TRBV29-1 with TRBJ2-2; tentatively, D is TRBD1 (6 bases). V lost 5 bases and J 4 bases, leaving 11 bases between the germline ends. The CDR3 contains 13 residues. Germline CDR1 is SQVTM and CDR2 is ANQGSEA.

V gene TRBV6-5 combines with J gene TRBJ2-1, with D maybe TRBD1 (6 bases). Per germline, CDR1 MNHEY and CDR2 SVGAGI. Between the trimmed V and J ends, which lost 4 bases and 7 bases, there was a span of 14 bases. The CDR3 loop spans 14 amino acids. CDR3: CASSSPDSANEQFF. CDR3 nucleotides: TGTGCCAGCAGTTCCCCGGACAGTGCAAATGAGCAGTTCTTC.

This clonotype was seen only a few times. The CDR3 bases are TGCAGCGTTGAGGGACAGCAAGAGACCCAGTACTTC. Translation gives CSVEGQQETQYF. J is TRBJ2-5 and V is TRBV29-1, with TRBD1 matching 7 bases. The CDR3 length is 12 residues. Germline V CDR1 and CDR2: SQVTM, ANQGSEA. The V and J ends lost 3 bases and 2 bases, in that order; junction bases with no gene match: 0. Together with reference TRBV29-1 and TRBJ2-5, the CDR3 gives the full variable domain: SAVISQKPSRDICQRGTSLTIQCQVDSQVTMMFWYRQQPGQSLTLIATANQGSEATYESGFVIDKFPISRPNLTFSTLTVSNMSPEDSSIYLCSVEGQQETQYFGPGTRLLVL.

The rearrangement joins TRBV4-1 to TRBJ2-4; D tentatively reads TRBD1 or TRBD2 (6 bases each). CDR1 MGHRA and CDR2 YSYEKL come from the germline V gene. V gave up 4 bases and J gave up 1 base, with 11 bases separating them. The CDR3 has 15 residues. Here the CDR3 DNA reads TGCGCCAGCAGCCCGGGGGCGATCGCCAAAAACATTCAGTACTTC. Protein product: CASSPGAIAKNIQYF.

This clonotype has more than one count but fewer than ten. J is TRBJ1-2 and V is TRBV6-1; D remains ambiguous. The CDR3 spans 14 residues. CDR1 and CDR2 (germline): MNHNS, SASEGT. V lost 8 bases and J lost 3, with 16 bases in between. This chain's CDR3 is CASALRVRDYGYTF. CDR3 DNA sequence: TGTGCCAGCGCCCTCCGTGTGAGGGACTATGGCTACACCTTC.

DNA for the CDR3: TGTGCCAGCAGCGTCTCAGTGAGGGTTTACAATGAGCAGTTCTTC. This translates into CASSVSVRVYNEQFF. The genes are TRBV9 and TRBJ2-1, with TRBD2 as a possible D gene (5 bases). Trimming removed 2 bases at V and 4 bases at J, with 13 bases between. Germline assignment: CDR1 SGDLS and CDR2 YYNGEE. This CDR3 is built from 15 residues.

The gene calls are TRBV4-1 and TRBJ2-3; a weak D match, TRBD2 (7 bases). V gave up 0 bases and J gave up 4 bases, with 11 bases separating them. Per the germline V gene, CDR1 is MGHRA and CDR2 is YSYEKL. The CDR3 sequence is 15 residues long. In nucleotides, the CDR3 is TGCGCCAGCAGCCAAGAATGGGGGGGCGCAGATACGCAGTATTTT. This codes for CASSQEWGGADTQYF.

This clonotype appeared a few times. In nucleotides, the CDR3 is TGTGCCAGCAGACCCACCGGGGGTGCAGATACGCAGTATTTT. Encoded protein: CASRPTGGADTQYF. V usage is TRBV3-1 and J usage is TRBJ2-3; perhaps TRBD2 as D (6 bases). The CDR3 has 14 amino acids. V lost 6 bases and J lost 4, with 14 bases in between. The V gene's germline CDR1 is LGHDT and CDR2 YNNKEL (reference sequence).

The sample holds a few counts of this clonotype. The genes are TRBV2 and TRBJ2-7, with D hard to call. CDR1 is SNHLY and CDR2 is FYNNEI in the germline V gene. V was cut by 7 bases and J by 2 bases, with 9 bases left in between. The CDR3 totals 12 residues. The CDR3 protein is CASNPHPYEQYF. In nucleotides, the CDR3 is TGTGCCAGCAATCCTCATCCCTACGAGCAGTACTTC. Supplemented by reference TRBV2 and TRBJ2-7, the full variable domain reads EPEVTQTPSHQVTQMGQEVILRCVPISNHLYFYWYRQILGQKVEFLVSFYNNEISEKSEIFDDQFSVERPDGSNFTLKIRSTKLEDSAMYFCASNPHPYEQYFGPGTRLTVT.

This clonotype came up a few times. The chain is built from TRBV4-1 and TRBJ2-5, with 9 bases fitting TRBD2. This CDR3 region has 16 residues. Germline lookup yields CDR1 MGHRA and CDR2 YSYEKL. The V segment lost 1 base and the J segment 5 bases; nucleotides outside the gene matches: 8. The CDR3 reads CASSQVGSGSRETQYF. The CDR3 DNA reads TGCGCCAGCAGCCAAGTCGGTAGCGGGAGTCGGGAGACCCAGTACTTC.

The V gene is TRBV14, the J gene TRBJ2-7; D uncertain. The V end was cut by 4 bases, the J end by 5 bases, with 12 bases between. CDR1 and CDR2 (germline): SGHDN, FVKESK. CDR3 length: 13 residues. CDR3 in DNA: TGTGCCAGCAGCCTCGGCTTGGTCGACGAGCAGTACTTC. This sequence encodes CASSLGLVDEQYF.

Written as DNA, the CDR3 is TGCAGCGTCCGCAGTGGGGCCTACGAGCAGTTCTTC. Its protein product is CSVRSGAYEQFF. This sequence joins TRBV29-1 and TRBJ2-1, with D maybe TRBD1 (5 bases). V was trimmed by 6 bases and J by 10 bases, leaving 16 bases between them. The CDR3 spans 12 residues. The germline V gene encodes CDR1 SQVTM and CDR2 ANQGSEA.

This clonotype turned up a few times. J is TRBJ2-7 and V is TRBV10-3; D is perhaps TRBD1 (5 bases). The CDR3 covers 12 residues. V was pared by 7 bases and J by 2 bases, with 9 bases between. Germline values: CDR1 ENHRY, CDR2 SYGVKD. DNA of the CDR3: TGTGCCATCAATGGACAAACCTACGAGCAGTACTTC. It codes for CAINGQTYEQYF.

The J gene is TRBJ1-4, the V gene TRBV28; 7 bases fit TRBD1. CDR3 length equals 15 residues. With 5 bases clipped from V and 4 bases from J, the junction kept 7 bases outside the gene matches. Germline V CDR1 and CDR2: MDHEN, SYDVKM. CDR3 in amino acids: CASSQSGTVNEKLFF. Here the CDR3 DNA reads TGTGCCAGCAGTCAATCCGGGACAGTTAATGAAAAACTGTTTTTT.

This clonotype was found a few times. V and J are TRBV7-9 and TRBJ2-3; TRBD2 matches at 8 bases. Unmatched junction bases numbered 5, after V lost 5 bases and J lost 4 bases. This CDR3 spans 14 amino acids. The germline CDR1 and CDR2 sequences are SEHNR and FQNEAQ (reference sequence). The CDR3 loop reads CASSTGLDSDTQYF. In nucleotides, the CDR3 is TGTGCCAGCAGCACGGGACTAGACTCAGATACGCAGTATTTT.

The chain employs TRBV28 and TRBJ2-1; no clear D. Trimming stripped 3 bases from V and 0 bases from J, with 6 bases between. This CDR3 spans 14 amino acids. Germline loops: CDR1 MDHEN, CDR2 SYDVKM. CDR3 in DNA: TGTGCCAGCAGTTTCGGCCTCTCCTACAATGAGCAGTTCTTC. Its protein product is CASSFGLSYNEQFF.

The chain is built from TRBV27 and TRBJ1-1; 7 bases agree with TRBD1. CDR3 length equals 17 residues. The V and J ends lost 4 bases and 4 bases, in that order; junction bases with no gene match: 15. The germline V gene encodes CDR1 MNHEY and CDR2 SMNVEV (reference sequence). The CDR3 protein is CASSSPTGRRGGTEAFF. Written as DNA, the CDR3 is TGTGCCAGCAGTTCCCCGACAGGGCGGCGGGGCGGCACTGAAGCTTTCTTT.